The following is a T cell receptor (beta chain) sequence with its context. The data originate from a study of siplizumab effects on memory and regulatory T cells. Here immunoSEQ multiplex PCR was the method, and the copy in TCRdb shows in-frame clones only, minus some. This table has some 97,000 clones, 91% appearing once. The CDR3 contains 13 residues. V lost 9 bases to trimming and J lost 4 bases; unmatched junction nucleotides: 8. Germline V gene data show CDR1 as LNHDA and CDR2 as SQIVND (reference sequence). This chain joins TRBV19 and TRBJ1-2; 7 positions agree with TRBD1. Material for sequencing was CD4+ T cells sorted from blood. The TCR was taken from a human donor in good health. The CDR3 is CASKTGSFYGYTF. The DNA for the CDR3 is TGTGCCAGCAAGACAGGGTCCTTCTATGGCTACACCTTC.